The T cell receptor (beta chain) under discussion was sequenced for a study of blood T cells in healthy people across ages. Together with a sample-barcoded 5' primer, a J-beta primer mix was included in a second PCR lasting about 7 to 11 cycles. MiXCR was run by TCRdb on the 5' RACE reads, yielding one entry per CDR3 protein. The repertoire holds over a million distinct CDR3 sequences, with 20% to 25% as singletons. Only a few counts were recorded for this clonotype. Its antigen is undetermined. Findings and caveats of the study: When one million T cells were used, diversity estimates were thought to be underestimates.

This sample also appeared in a second study, on T cells of mothers and their children.

This TCR was sampled from a girl aged 2 to 9 in good health. The specimen was blood.

DNA of the CDR3: TGTGCCAGCAGCTTTGAGTCCGCTCGGGAGCAGTACTTC. Translating it yields CASSFESAREQYF. The chain links TRBV7-2 to TRBJ2-7; no firm D call. Trimming removed 3 bases from V and 7 bases from J, with 13 bases in between. The CDR3 consists of 13 residues. The germline V gene encodes CDR1 SGHTA and CDR2 FQGNSA.